These T cell receptor beta chains were read from a single sample in a study of shared clonotypes between healthy human individuals. Profiled with immunoSEQ multiplex PCR; TCRdb holds only in-frame clones, not every one. The repertoire has roughly 2,500,000 clones, roughly 93% of them found once; the top ten carry around 0.37%. The sequenced material came from naive CD4+ T cells from PBMCs. The receptors were gathered from a man between 18 and 29 years old in good health. Some clones in this sample may be carry-over from other donors' samples. Both conserved end residues are part of each CDR3. Fields, in order: CDR3 length, V gene, J gene, clone size, D gene, CDR3 protein, CDR3 DNA. D genes are given only for firm matches. Clone sizes are given selectively: once, few, many, or a class where the clone is expanded.

CDR3 length: 13
V gene: TRBV30
J gene: TRBJ1-5
clone size: .
D gene: TRBD1
CDR3 protein: CAWGGQGNQPQHF
CDR3 DNA: TGTGCCTGGGGGGGACAGGGTAATCAGCCCCAGCATTTT

CDR3 length: 13
V gene: TRBV6-5
J gene: TRBJ1-2
clone size: .
D gene: TRBD1
CDR3 protein: CASSYGTGAPNTF
CDR3 DNA: TGTGCCAGCAGTTACGGGACAGGAGCGCCGAACACCTTC

CDR3 length: 18
V gene: TRBV14
J gene: TRBJ2-2
clone size: .
D gene: .
CDR3 protein: CASSQSKLAFSRAGELFF
CDR3 DNA: TGTGCCAGCAGCCAGTCTAAGCTAGCGTTCTCTAGGGCCGGGGAGCTGTTTTTT

CDR3 length: 16
V gene: TRBV9
J gene: TRBJ2-3
clone size: .
D gene: .
CDR3 protein: CASSLGWAASTDTQYF
CDR3 DNA: TGTGCCAGCAGCTTGGGGTGGGCGGCTAGCACAGATACGCAGTATTTT

CDR3 length: 16
V gene: TRBV28
J gene: TRBJ2-4
clone size: .
D gene: .
CDR3 protein: CASSGPRTRGKNIQYF
CDR3 DNA: TGTGCCAGCAGTGGGCCTAGAACCCGGGGCAAAAACATTCAGTACTTC

CDR3 length: 15
V gene: TRBV28
J gene: TRBJ2-7
clone size: once
D gene: .
CDR3 protein: CASSSFGTPTYEQYF
CDR3 DNA: TGTGCCAGCAGTTCCTTCGGGACCCCGACCTACGAGCAGTACTTC

CDR3 length: 13
V gene: TRBV7-9
J gene: TRBJ1-5
clone size: .
D gene: .
CDR3 protein: CASSLGEGQPQHF
CDR3 DNA: TGTGCCAGCAGCTTAGGTGAGGGGCAGCCCCAGCATTTT

CDR3 length: 14
V gene: TRBV7-3
J gene: TRBJ2-7
clone size: .
D gene: TRBD2
CDR3 protein: CASSILAGDYEQYF
CDR3 DNA: TGTGCCAGCAGCATATTAGCGGGAGACTACGAGCAGTACTTC

CDR3 length: 15
V gene: TRBV7-3
J gene: TRBJ2-2
clone size: .
D gene: TRBD2
CDR3 protein: CASSAGLAGAGELFF
CDR3 DNA: TGTGCCAGCAGCGCGGGACTAGCGGGAGCCGGGGAGCTGTTTTTT

CDR3 length: 15
V gene: TRBV6-5
J gene: TRBJ2-1
clone size: once
D gene: TRBD2
CDR3 protein: CASRTGGLAYNEQFF
CDR3 DNA: TGTGCCAGCCGTACGGGGGGACTCGCCTACAATGAGCAGTTCTTC

CDR3 length: 16
V gene: TRBV9
J gene: TRBJ2-2
clone size: once
D gene: TRBD2
CDR3 protein: CASSMGLAVMGGELFF
CDR3 DNA: TGTGCCAGCAGCATGGGACTAGCGGTCATGGGCGGGGAGCTGTTTTTT

CDR3 length: 13
V gene: TRBV30
J gene: TRBJ2-2
clone size: .
D gene: .
CDR3 protein: CAWSVGFGGELFF
CDR3 DNA: TGTGCCTGGAGCGTTGGGTTCGGGGGGGAGCTGTTTTTT

CDR3 length: 12
V gene: TRBV5-1
J gene: TRBJ1-2
clone size: .
D gene: TRBD1
CDR3 protein: CASREGGGGYTF
CDR3 DNA: TGCGCCAGCAGGGAAGGAGGGGGCGGCTACACCTTC

CDR3 length: 12
V gene: TRBV7-2
J gene: TRBJ2-7
clone size: .
D gene: .
CDR3 protein: CASSPGSGEQYF
CDR3 DNA: TGTGCCAGCAGCCCGGGGAGTGGGGAGCAGTACTTC

CDR3 length: 15
V gene: TRBV19
J gene: TRBJ2-1
clone size: .
D gene: TRBD1
CDR3 protein: CASSTWTGQGNEQFF
CDR3 DNA: TGTGCCAGTAGTACCTGGACAGGTCAAGGGAATGAGCAGTTCTTC